Below, 24 T cell receptor beta chains from the same sample are listed, as sequenced in a study of T-cell reconstitution after alpha-beta-depleted transplantation in children. Preparing the TCRbeta library involved the use of unique molecular identifiers. TCRdb reanalysed the PCR reads using MiXCR and keeps one entry per CDR3 protein. The table shows 330,000 or so distinct CDR3 sequences, with 6.5% to 9% occurring only once. Findings of the study overall: A year post-transplant, T-cell counts and diversity derived mostly from newly produced T cells.

Antigen specificity for these receptors is unknown. Sequences were derived from peripheral blood, sampled 360 days after TCRalphabeta/CD19-depleted stem cell transplant. These receptors all stem from a female patient aged 2-9 years who had a stem cell transplant for Fanconi anemia, so the T cells may come from the graft donor.

This clonotype was observed at least ten times. V gene TRBV20-1 combines with J gene TRBJ2-5, with 10 bases fitting TRBD2. With V trimmed by 4 bases and J by 1 base, 0 bases remained unmatched. Germline V CDR1 and CDR2: DFQATT, SNEGSKA (reference sequence). This CDR3 is 13 amino acids long. The CDR3, as DNA: TGCAGTGCTACTAGCGGGGGCCAAGAGACCCAGTACTTC. As protein: CSATSGGQETQYF.

This clonotype was recorded at least ten times. The genes are TRBV10-2 and TRBJ2-1, with D maybe TRBD1 (5 bases). Germline V gene data show CDR1 as WSHSY and CDR2 as SAAADI. This CDR3 region has 13 residues. The germline V and J ends were trimmed by 8 bases and 9 bases, with 17 bases remaining between them. The CDR3 DNA is TGCGCCAGCTTAAGACAGTCTACAAGTGAGCAGTTCTTC. Translated: CASLRQSTSEQFF.

This clonotype came up a few times. This chain connects TRBV5-6 to TRBJ2-7; D call uncertain. The V end lost 2 bases, the J end lost 7 bases, and 16 bases lay between the germline ends. The CDR3 loop spans 14 amino acids. The germline V gene encodes CDR1 SGHDT and CDR2 YYEEEE. The CDR3 reads CASSLQGRKLEQYF. Written as DNA, the CDR3 is TGTGCCAGCAGCTTACAAGGCAGGAAATTGGAGCAGTACTTC.

This clonotype appeared many times. The V gene is TRBV6-2 or TRBV6-3, the J gene TRBJ2-6, with a tentative D call TRBD2 (6 bases). V was pared by 8 bases and J by 0 bases, with 11 bases between. Per germline, CDR1 MNHEY and CDR2 SVGEGT. CDR3 size: 15 residues. CDR3 protein: CASGGGTSGANVLTF. The CDR3 coding sequence is TGTGCCAGCGGTGGGGGGACCTCTGGGGCCAACGTCCTGACTTTC.

The chain recombines TRBV18 with TRBJ2-3; 7 nucleotides align to TRBD2. The CDR3 sequence is 18 residues long. CDR1 KGHSH and CDR2 LQKENI come from the germline V gene. J was trimmed by 6 bases and V by 3 bases; bases with no gene match: 18. Here the CDR3 reads CASSPRGGGAGRLDTQYF. The CDR3 DNA reads TGTGCCAGCTCACCGAGAGGCGGGGGAGCCGGGAGACTGGATACGCAGTATTTT.

There are many counts of this clonotype. The V and J genes are TRBV12-3 or TRBV12-4 and TRBJ2-1; TRBD1 is a possible D gene (6 bases). V lost 6 bases and J lost 4, with 10 bases in between. The CDR3 runs to 13 residues. The CDR3 sequence: CASRMTGYNEQFF. The CDR3 DNA reads as TGTGCCAGCAGGATGACAGGATACAATGAGCAGTTCTTC.

There are a few counts of this clonotype. The chain joins TRBV27 to TRBJ2-1, with 10 bases lining up with TRBD2. V lost 5 bases and J lost 6; bases outside the gene matches: 7. Germline V gene sequence: CDR1 MNHEY, CDR2 SMNVEV (reference sequence). There are 15 residues in the CDR3. The CDR3: CASSPSASGSNEQFF. CDR3 sequence (DNA): TGTGCCAGCAGTCCCTCGGCTAGCGGGAGCAATGAGCAGTTCTTC.

Note on this clonotype: This may come from a read error, since a much larger clone is one base off. V gene TRBV23-1 combines with J gene TRBJ2-3; D is ambiguous. TRBV23-1 falls under the ORF class, with uncertain function. The CDR3 consists of 13 residues. Deletions cut 3 bases from V and 0 bases from J, with 4 bases between. CDR3 nucleotide sequence: TGCGCCAGCAGTCAGTTTAGCACAGATACGCAGTATTTT. This gives the protein CASSQFSTDTQYF.

This clonotype was seen many times. The chain links TRBV6-2 or TRBV6-3 to TRBJ2-2; 9 bases match TRBD2. V shed 2 bases and J 1 base; nucleotides not matched to a gene: 2. The CDR3 extends over 16 amino acids. The germline CDR1 and CDR2 sequences are MNHEY and SVGEGT. CDR3 sequence (DNA): TGTGCCAGCAGTTACAGCGGGGGGCTGAACACCGGGGAGCTGTTTTTT. Translated, it gives CASSYSGGLNTGELFF.

This chain uses TRBV12-3 or TRBV12-4 with TRBJ2-2; 10 positions agree with TRBD2. V shed 6 bases, J shed 3 bases, and the junction held 7 bases outside the gene matches. This CDR3 is 16 amino acids long. The CDR3 DNA is TGTGCCAGCAGACCGAGCGGGGGGGGGTACACCGGGGAGCTGTTTTTT. Translating gives CASRPSGGGYTGELFF.

This clonotype was found a few times. The chain carries TRBV6-5 and TRBJ2-1; D might be TRBD1 (5 bases). V was pared by 0 bases and J by 8 bases, with 17 bases between. The CDR3 totals 16 residues. From germline, CDR1 is MNHEY and CDR2 SVGAGI. The CDR3 sequence is CASSYSKAGKGDEQFF. For the CDR3, the DNA is TGTGCCAGCAGTTACTCGAAGGCAGGGAAAGGCGATGAGCAGTTCTTC.

This clonotype has at least ten counts. V usage is TRBV7-3 and J usage is TRBJ2-4; D not certain. The CDR3 length is 12 residues. The V end was cut by 1 base, the J end by 6 bases, with 4 bases between. Germline-derived CDR1 and CDR2 are SGHTA and FQGTGA. In DNA, the CDR3 is TGTGCCAGCAGCTTAATGGGAAACATTCAGTACTTC. Translated: CASSLMGNIQYF.

The chain joins TRBV20-1 to TRBJ1-1; D may be TRBD1 (5 bases). The V and J ends lost 8 bases and 0 bases respectively, with 16 bases between them. The CDR3 totals 14 residues. The germline V gene has CDR1 DFQATT and CDR2 SNEGSKA (reference sequence). The chain's CDR3 is CSSSWGPMNTEAFF. The CDR3 nucleotides are TGCAGTTCCTCCTGGGGACCGATGAACACTGAAGCTTTCTTT.

This clonotype was seen ten or more times. The chain recombines TRBV2 with TRBJ2-1; TRBD2 aligns across 10 bases. The J segment lost 6 bases and the V segment lost 6 bases, leaving 5 bases of the junction unmatched. CDR1 is SNHLY, CDR2 FYNNEI, per germline. The CDR3 is 14 amino acids. The CDR3 region is CASRGTSARNEQFF. CDR3 sequence (DNA): TGTGCCAGCAGAGGGACTAGCGCACGCAATGAGCAGTTCTTC. The whole variable domain, remainder taken from reference TRBV2 and TRBJ2-1, is EPEVTQTPSHQVTQMGQEVILRCVPISNHLYFYWYRQILGQKVEFLVSFYNNEISEKSEIFDDQFSVERPDGSNFTLKIRSTKLEDSAMYFCASRGTSARNEQFFGPGTRLTVL.

This clonotype was recorded at least ten times. The gene calls are TRBV9 and TRBJ1-1; 8 bases match TRBD1. Germline CDR1 is SGDLS and CDR2 is YYNGEE. J lost 1 base, V lost 0 bases, and 8 bases had no gene match. CDR3 length equals 17 residues. The CDR3 DNA reads TGTGCCAGCAGCGTAGTCGGGACAGGAGGTGCGAACACTGAAGCTTTCTTT. Translating it yields CASSVVGTGGANTEAFF.

In this sample, this clonotype turned up many times. The genes are TRBV7-9 and TRBJ1-5; D is unresolved. Trimming cost V 1 base and J 7 bases, with 5 bases left between them. This CDR3 is 12 amino acids long. Germline values: CDR1 SEHNR, CDR2 FQNEAQ (reference sequence). CDR3 nucleotide sequence: TGTGCCAGCAGCTTAGACGTGCAGCCCCAGCATTTT. Its protein is CASSLDVQPQHF.

Ten or more counts support this clonotype. The rearrangement uses TRBV6-5 and TRBJ2-1; weak D call: TRBD2 (5 bases). The CDR3 is made up of 14 amino acids. Trimming left V 0 bases short and J 4 bases short, with 7 bases between. Germline CDR1 and CDR2: MNHEY and SVGAGI. The DNA for the CDR3 is TGTGCCAGCAGTTACTCTAGCGCTTACAATGAGCAGTTCTTC. This sequence encodes CASSYSSAYNEQFF.

This clonotype occurred a few times. The chain recombines TRBV7-3 with TRBJ2-7; a weak D match, TRBD2 (5 bases). V was cut by 5 bases and J by 6 bases, with 14 bases left in between. Germline V CDR1 and CDR2: SGHTA, FQGTGA. This CDR3 is built from 13 residues. CDR3 DNA sequence: TGTGCCAGCAGCCCCGCCCGAGGGAGCGAGCAGTACTTC. This sequence encodes CASSPARGSEQYF. Full variable domain (remainder filled in from reference TRBV7-3 and TRBJ2-7): GAGVSQTPSNKVTEKGKYVELRCDPISGHTALYWYRQSLGQGPEFLIYFQGTGAADDSGLPNDRFFAVRPEGSVSTLKIQRTERGDSAVYLCASSPARGSEQYFGPGTRLTVT.

This clonotype was detected a few times. This chain uses TRBV6-2 or TRBV6-3 with TRBJ1-1; 8 bases are shared with TRBD1. The CDR3 consists of 15 residues. Germline V gives CDR1 MNHEY, CDR2 SVGEGT. V gave up 6 bases and J gave up 0 bases; unmatched junction bases: 6. The CDR3 sequence is CASRFRGLVNTEAFF. The CDR3 nucleotides read TGTGCCAGCAGATTCAGGGGGCTTGTGAACACTGAAGCTTTCTTT.

This clonotype came up many times. The rearrangement joins TRBV4-1 to TRBJ2-3; D possibly corresponds to TRBD1 (6 bases). The germline V and J ends were trimmed by 2 bases and 4 bases, with 16 bases remaining between them. Germline lookup yields CDR1 MGHRA and CDR2 YSYEKL. The CDR3 runs 16 residues. CDR3 region: CASSQYSTGWSDTQYF. The CDR3 region has the DNA TGCGCCAGCAGCCAATACTCTACAGGGTGGTCAGATACGCAGTATTTT.

Ten or more counts support this clonotype. The genes are TRBV4-3 and TRBJ1-1; D gene ambiguous. This CDR3 has 16 residues. Germline CDR1 reads LGHNA; CDR2 reads YSLEER. The V gene lost 1 base and the J gene lost 1 base, with 13 bases spanning the gap. As DNA, the CDR3 is TGCGCCAGCAGCCAAGCTTTCGGGGTGGAGAACACTGAAGCTTTCTTT. Encoded protein: CASSQAFGVENTEAFF.

This clonotype was seen ten or more times. This rearrangement joins TRBV7-2 to TRBJ2-3; TRBD2 matches at 7 bases. CDR3 length: 16 amino acids. Germline CDR1 SGHTA, CDR2 FQGNSA. The V and J ends lost 2 bases and 2 bases, in that order; junction bases with no gene match: 7. The CDR3 sequence is CASSLTQAGITDTQYF. The CDR3 DNA reads TGTGCCAGCAGCTTAACCCAAGCGGGGATCACAGATACGCAGTATTTT.

This clonotype appeared a few times. V usage is TRBV2 and J usage is TRBJ2-7; 8 bases map to TRBD2. Germline loops: CDR1 SNHLY, CDR2 FYNNEI. V lost 3 bases to trimming and J lost 4 bases; unmatched junction nucleotides: 8. The CDR3 loop spans 15 amino acids. CDR3 bases: TGTGCCAGCAGTGATGGCGGGGGGCTATCTTACGAGCAGTACTTC. It encodes CASSDGGGLSYEQYF.

The CDR3 DNA reads as TGTGCCAGCGGGGGGAGCCCAAGAAAGGAAGCTTTCTTT. Translation gives CASGGSPRKEAFF. V is TRBV2 and J is TRBJ1-1; D possibly corresponds to TRBD1 (5 bases). This CDR3 has 13 amino acids. Between the trimmed V and J ends, which lost 8 bases and 8 bases, there was a span of 18 bases. Germline V gives CDR1 SNHLY, CDR2 FYNNEI.